These T cell receptor beta chains were read from a single sample in a study of T cell changes during pregnancy in multiple sclerosis. The repertoire was sequenced with immunoSEQ multiplex PCR; TCRdb's copy has only in-frame clones and lacks some. The sample has over 50,000 clones, about 87% seen once. Sequencing was performed on peripheral blood from another person, used as feeder cells. Every receptor here comes from a human donor whose cells served as feeder cells for cultures in a pregnancy study. CDR3s leave out the opening cysteine and the closing phenylalanine or tryptophan.

v_call cdr3_aa
TRBV14 ASSQGTGETDTQY
TRBV7-9 ASSLLGTGNTIY
TRBV6-1 ASSLEAGGNYEQY
TRBV19 ASSKGRDKDYEQY
TRBV10-1 ASSDKDRGPYNEQF
TRBV7-8 ASSQGGFRETQY
TRBV19 ASSTQGVTNEKLF
TRBV13 ASSATTIAYEQY
TRBV7-8 ASSFRGGGNTIY
TRBV7-9 ASSLGVFGVLDEQF
TRBV30 AWSLAGGGTDTQY
TRBV6-1 ASSELAGVAGELF
TRBV5-4 ASSFPGAVRHEQY
TRBV21-1 ASSKGRITIAKNIQY
TRBV10-1 ASSDGSAGKTDTQY